The 25 T cell receptor beta chains listed next were all sequenced from one sample in a study of blood T cell repertoires in COVID-19. The table came from immunoSEQ multiplex PCR; TCRdb's copy has only in-frame clones and leaves some out. The table records roughly 150,000 clones, approximately 88% of them present only once. The sequenced material came from PBMCs or T cells enriched from blood (not recorded which). The receptor set was obtained from a man aged 70 or older who had been exposed to COVID-19.

The gene calls are TRBV29-1 and TRBJ2-3, with D possibly being TRBD1 (6 bases). Trimming pared 7 bases from V and 0 bases from J, leaving 17 bases between. The CDR3 is 15 amino acids. The germline gives CDR1 SQVTM, CDR2 ANQGSEA. CDR3: CSASPTGQSTDTQYF. The CDR3 DNA is TGCAGCGCCTCCCCGACAGGCCAAAGCACAGATACGCAGTATTTT.

The chain is built from TRBV4-3 and TRBJ2-1; 9 nucleotides line up with TRBD1. The CDR3 totals 15 residues. Trimming removed 3 bases from V and 2 bases from J; junction bases left unmatched: 2. The germline CDR1 and CDR2 sequences are LGHNA and YSLEER. CDR3 loop: CASSQGTGPYNEQFF. CDR3 coding DNA: TGCGCCAGCAGCCAGGGGACAGGGCCCTACAATGAGCAGTTCTTC.

CDR3 bases: TGTGCCAGTAGTATGGGACAGGGTATCTACGAGCAGTACTTC. Translation gives CASSMGQGIYEQYF. The chain joins TRBV19 to TRBJ2-7; 9 bases map to TRBD1. V dropped 3 bases and J dropped 3; count of bases not matched to a gene: 3. Germline V CDR1 and CDR2: LNHDA, SQIVND (reference sequence). The CDR3 is made up of 14 amino acids.

The chain recombines TRBV29-1 with TRBJ2-3; 8 nucleotides agree with TRBD1. Trimming removed 6 bases from V and 2 bases from J; junction bases left unmatched: 4. CDR3 length equals 13 residues. The V gene's germline CDR1 is SQVTM and CDR2 ANQGSEA. CDR3 coding DNA: TGCAGCGTCGCGACAGGGGCCACAGATACGCAGTATTTT. Translation gives CSVATGATDTQYF.

V usage is TRBV7-3 and J usage is TRBJ1-1; 7 bases agree with TRBD1. With 5 bases clipped from V and 5 bases from J, the junction kept 5 bases outside the gene matches. CDR1 SGHTA and CDR2 FQGTGA come from the germline V gene. CDR3 length equals 13 residues. The CDR3 DNA is TGTGCCAGCAGCCGCCAGGGGGAGACTGAAGCTTTCTTT. Amino acid sequence: CASSRQGETEAFF.

The genes are TRBV9 and TRBJ1-2, with D tentatively TRBD1 (6 bases). Germline CDR1 SGDLS, CDR2 YYNGEE. V lost 2 bases to trimming and J lost 7 bases, with 15 bases between them. This CDR3 spans 14 amino acids. Here the CDR3 reads CASSVTGLFPGYTF. The CDR3 bases are TGTGCCAGCAGCGTGACAGGTCTCTTCCCTGGCTACACCTTC.

The rearrangement joins TRBV5-1 to TRBJ2-2; D is unresolved. Germline assignment: CDR1 SGHRS and CDR2 YFSETQ. V dropped 4 bases and J dropped 2 bases, with 6 bases sitting between them. The CDR3 runs to 13 residues. The CDR3 coding sequence is TGCGCCAGCAGCCCGCGTAACACCGGGGAGCTGTTTTTT. Its protein is CASSPRNTGELFF. The full variable domain, with the rest looked up from reference TRBV5-1 and TRBJ2-2, is KAGVTQTPRYLIKTRGQQVTLSCSPISGHRSVSWYQQTPGQGLQFLFEYFSETQRNKGNFPGRFSGRQFSNSRSEMNVSTLELGDSALYLCASSPRNTGELFFGEGSRLTVL.

This chain connects TRBV27 to TRBJ1-2; 9 nucleotides match TRBD1. V lost 5 bases, J lost 8 bases, and 6 bases stayed unmatched. CDR1 is MNHEY and CDR2 is SMNVEV in the germline V gene (reference sequence). The CDR3 is 13 amino acids. The CDR3 sequence is CASSRGTGIGYTF. As DNA, the CDR3 is TGTGCCAGCAGTCGGGGGACAGGGATAGGCTACACCTTC.

This clone was recorded only once. The rearrangement uses TRBV4-3 and TRBJ2-3; 7 bases fit TRBD2. The CDR3 spans 17 residues. Germline V gives CDR1 LGHNA, CDR2 YSLEER. Losses at the gene ends were 4 bases for V and 1 base for J; bases not matched to a gene: 11. The CDR3 is CASSLQSGGGGTDTQYF. CDR3 bases: TGCGCCAGCAGCCTCCAATCGGGGGGAGGGGGCACAGATACGCAGTATTTT.

In nucleotides, the CDR3 is TGTGCCAGCAGCTCTCCGGGGTCGGACACCATATATTTT. Protein: CASSSPGSDTIYF. The chain carries TRBV6-5 and TRBJ1-3; D remains unclear. CDR1 and CDR2 from the germline V gene are MNHEY and SVGAGI. CDR3 length equals 13 residues. V was shortened by 6 bases and J by 8 bases, with 14 bases between the two germline ends.

The CDR3 spells CATSDFRRGEAFF. In DNA form, the CDR3 reads TGTGCCACCAGTGATTTCAGGAGGGGTGAAGCTTTCTTT. V is TRBV24-1 and J is TRBJ1-1; possibly TRBD1 for D (5 bases). CDR1 is KGHDR and CDR2 is SFDVKD in the germline V gene. Trimming left V 1 base short and J 7 bases short, with 9 bases between. The CDR3 has 13 residues.

The rearrangement joins TRBV29-1 to TRBJ1-1, with no clear D. V was shortened by 1 base and J by 1 base, with 4 bases between the two germline ends. This CDR3 comprises 12 residues. The germline V gene has CDR1 SQVTM and CDR2 ANQGSEA. The CDR3 sequence is CSVEGANTEAFF. CDR3 bases: TGCAGCGTTGAAGGGGCGAACACTGAAGCTTTCTTT.

The V and J genes are TRBV9 and TRBJ2-3; D may be TRBD1 (5 bases). The germline V gene encodes CDR1 SGDLS and CDR2 YYNGEE. V was clipped by 4 bases and J by 0 bases, with 12 bases between them. The CDR3 is 15 residues long. CDR3 sequence (DNA): TGTGCCAGCAGCCCTACAGGCCTTAGCACAGATACGCAGTATTTT. This gives the protein CASSPTGLSTDTQYF.

V usage is TRBV30 and J usage is TRBJ2-1, with a possible D match to TRBD1 (5 bases). CDR3 length: 11 amino acids. Germline V lookup: CDR1 GTSNPN, CDR2 SVGIG (reference sequence). V dropped 5 bases and J dropped 5 bases, with 7 bases sitting between them. CDR3 in DNA: TGTGCCTGGCCAGGGAACAATGAGCAGTTCTTC. Protein product: CAWPGNNEQFF.

The V and J genes are TRBV5-1 and TRBJ1-1; D perhaps matches TRBD1 (5 bases). Germline CDR1 is SGHRS and CDR2 is YFSETQ. The CDR3 covers 14 residues. Trimming left V 0 bases short and J 5 bases short, with 11 bases between. The CDR3 region has the DNA TGCGCCAGCAGCTTGGTCGGGCGGGGGACTGAAGCTTTCTTT. It specifies CASSLVGRGTEAFF.

The rearrangement links TRBV2 to TRBJ2-4; no reliable D call. Germline CDR1 SNHLY, CDR2 FYNNEI. This CDR3 is 16 amino acids long. With 1 base removed from V and 0 bases from J, the gap between germline ends came to 10 bases. CDR3 sequence: CASSEGGPGAKNIQYF. The CDR3 DNA reads TGTGCCAGCAGTGAAGGTGGCCCGGGAGCCAAAAACATTCAGTACTTC.

The rearrangement joins TRBV19 to TRBJ2-5; a weak D match, TRBD2 (6 bases). Germline V gene lookup returns CDR1 LNHDA and CDR2 SQIVND (reference sequence). The CDR3 extends over 14 amino acids. V lost 3 bases and J lost 7, with 15 bases in between. CDR3 coding DNA: TGTGCCAGTAGTATCGGCAGGGCCGGGGGGACCCAGTACTTC. It yields the protein CASSIGRAGGTQYF.

V and J are TRBV25-1 and TRBJ1-1; 7 bases are shared with TRBD1. The CDR3 covers 14 residues. V lost 1 base and J lost 1; bases outside the gene matches: 0. Germline loops: CDR1 MGHDK, CDR2 SYGVNS. CDR3 sequence: CASSEWDRNTEAFF. The CDR3 DNA sequence: TGTGCCAGCAGTGAATGGGACAGGAACACTGAAGCTTTCTTT.

V gene TRBV19 combines with J gene TRBJ2-2; 9 bases are shared with TRBD1. CDR1 and CDR2 (germline): LNHDA, SQIVND (reference sequence). V dropped 5 bases and J dropped 7; count of bases not matched to a gene: 11. CDR3 size: 16 residues. Here the CDR3 reads CASSARDRVGVGELFF. The DNA of the CDR3 is TGTGCCAGTAGTGCCCGGGACAGGGTCGGAGTCGGGGAGCTGTTTTTT. Complete variable domain (other parts from reference TRBV19 and TRBJ2-2): DGGITQSPKYLFRKEGQNVTLSCEQNLNHDAMYWYRQDPGQGLRLIYYSQIVNDFQKGDIAEGYSVSREKKESFPLTVTSAQKNPTAFYLCASSARDRVGVGELFFGEGSRLTVL.

The chain carries TRBV27 and TRBJ2-7, with 11 nucleotides matching TRBD2. The CDR3 is made up of 15 amino acids. V was clipped by 3 bases and J by 2 bases; unmatched bases: 3. Germline V gene lookup returns CDR1 MNHEY and CDR2 SMNVEV (reference sequence). The CDR3 here is CASSFSGRDAYEQYF. In DNA form, the CDR3 reads TGTGCCAGCAGTTTTAGCGGGAGGGACGCCTACGAGCAGTACTTC.

The count of this clone is one. This rearrangement joins TRBV5-1 to TRBJ1-6; possibly TRBD1 for D (5 bases). The CDR3 length is 16 residues. CDR1 SGHRS and CDR2 YFSETQ come from the germline V gene. V was shortened by 2 bases and J by 6 bases, with 15 bases between the two germline ends. This chain's CDR3 is CASSFSGTRSNSPLHF. DNA for the CDR3: TGCGCCAGCAGCTTCTCCGGGACTAGGAGTAATTCACCCCTCCACTTT.

The chain uses TRBV3-1 (or the pseudogene TRBV3-2) and TRBJ2-7, with TRBD2 matching over 10 bases. Germline V gene data show CDR1 as LGHDT and CDR2 as YNNKEL (reference sequence). V lost 6 bases, J lost 5 bases, and 10 bases stayed unmatched. The CDR3 has 15 amino acids. The CDR3, as DNA: TGTGCCAGCAGTGAGAGCGGGAGGGGTCGGAACGAGCAGTACTTC. Amino acid sequence: CASSESGRGRNEQYF.

This chain links TRBV2 with TRBJ2-7; TRBD2 agrees at 8 bases. The CDR3 sequence is 16 residues long. Germline lookup yields CDR1 SNHLY and CDR2 FYNNEI. V was pared by 3 bases and J by 0 bases, with 7 bases of the junction left unmatched. CDR3 loop: CASSDGHSGNSYEQYF. CDR3 DNA: TGTGCCAGCAGTGATGGTCATAGCGGGAACTCCTACGAGCAGTACTTC.

This clone showed up just once. This sequence joins TRBV28 and TRBJ1-3, with D unclear. Trimming cost V 1 base and J 2 bases, with 12 bases left between them. The CDR3 covers 16 residues. The germline V gene has CDR1 MDHEN and CDR2 SYDVKM. The CDR3 coding sequence is TGTGCCAGCAGTTTATCTGGCCCGCAGGCTGGAAACACCATATATTTT. Protein product: CASSLSGPQAGNTIYF.

This clone appeared a few times. CDR3 in amino acids: CASSRPDRDNQPQHF. The CDR3 bases are TGCGCCAGCAGCCGACCGGACAGGGACAATCAGCCCCAGCATTTT. V and J are TRBV4-1 and TRBJ1-5; 8 bases align to TRBD1. CDR3 length: 15 amino acids. J gave up 3 bases and V 4 bases, and 5 bases lay outside the gene matches. The germline V gene encodes CDR1 MGHRA and CDR2 YSYEKL.